This T cell receptor beta chain comes out of a study of blood T cells in healthy people across ages. Sample-barcoded 5' priming and a J-beta primer mix drove a second PCR of about 6 to 12 cycles. TCRdb processed the 5' RACE reads anew with MiXCR; each CDR3 protein has one entry. The sample carries 1 million to 1.2 million distinct CDR3 sequences, roughly two fifths recorded once. Healthy individuals of Caucasian origin from Russia, aged roughly 6 to 95, served as donors. This clonotype is a singleton in its sample. The CDR3 is 15 residues long. The ends were cut back, 3 bases at V and 0 bases at J, with 14 bases in the middle. The germline V gene has CDR1 DFQATT and CDR2 SNEGSKA (reference sequence).

The receptor was derived from a man in his late teens or twenties in good health. This sequence joins TRBV20-1 and TRBJ1-1; no firm D call. Sequenced input: blood. Here the CDR3 DNA reads TGCAGTGCTAGGGGCGGTTCTCGTATGAACACTGAAGCTTTCTTT. Translation: CSARGGSRMNTEAFF.